This TCR beta chain was identified in a study of beta chain features in type 1 diabetes. For the study at large: The samples had approximately 100,000,000 sorted cells examined in all. Study-wide points: Resolution of whether HLA type affects TCRB rearrangement was not achieved here. For type 1 diabetes patients, VDJ junctions showed fewer insertions and more deletions. Among all four CD4+ subsets, Type 1 diabetes patients had TCRB CDR3s that were moderately but significantly shorter.

Expressed TCRB transcripts were sequenced after all isolated RNA was converted to cDNA. TCRdb's table, derived via immunoSEQ multiplex PCR, lists solely in-frame clones and lacks some. The table records roughly 350,000 clones, 8.5% to 10% of them present only once. V was shortened by 7 bases and J by 7 bases, with 17 bases between the two germline ends. The CDR3 runs to 14 residues. Per the germline V gene, CDR1 is MDHEN and CDR2 is SYDVKM. This clone appeared many times. Antigen specificity is unknown. This TCR came from a man in his thirties or forties with type 1 diabetes. Sequencing was carried out using central memory CD4+ T cells from blood. The chain uses TRBV28 and TRBJ2-1; the D gene is possibly TRBD2 (6 bases). CDR3 coding DNA: TGTGCCAGCAAGAAGGGACTGCTGGAGAATGAGCAGTTCTTC. Protein: CASKKGLLENEQFF.